The 9 T cell receptor beta chains listed next were all sequenced from one sample in a study of cytomegalovirus exposure and HLA in healthy donors. PCR used 60 Vbeta primers and 13 Jbeta primers. Data came from immunoSEQ multiplex PCR; TCRdb stores just in-frame clones and leaves some out. The table lists 130,000 or so clones, roughly 70% of them singletons. Sequenced material: PBMCs. Receptors originate from a man aged 18 to 30 in good health and CMV-seropositive.

The V call is TRBV6-5, the J call TRBJ2-1; D call uncertain. Between the trimmed V and J ends, which lost 5 bases and 5 bases, there was a span of 10 bases. Germline V gives CDR1 MNHEY, CDR2 SVGAGI. This CDR3 is 13 amino acids long. CDR3 bases: TGTGCCAGCAGTACACCCCGGGACAATGAGCAGTTCTTC. The encoded protein is CASSTPRDNEQFF.

V is TRBV28 and J is TRBJ1-5; possibly TRBD1 for D (5 bases). The germline V and J ends were trimmed by 7 bases and 5 bases, with 18 bases remaining between them. CDR1 and CDR2 (germline): MDHEN, SYDVKM. CDR3 length equals 15 residues. The CDR3 loop is CASKSGAVGHQPQHF. The CDR3 region has the DNA TGTGCCAGCAAAAGTGGGGCAGTCGGTCATCAGCCCCAGCATTTT.

The chain's CDR3 is CASSAAGTYEQYF. CDR3 nucleotide sequence: TGTGCCAGTAGTGCCGCGGGAACCTACGAGCAGTACTTC. The V gene is TRBV19, the J gene TRBJ2-7; D perhaps matches TRBD2 (6 bases). Looked up from germline, CDR1 is LNHDA and CDR2 is SQIVND (reference sequence). Trimming removed 5 bases at V and 2 bases at J, with 10 bases between. CDR3 length: 13 amino acids.

The chain links TRBV19 to TRBJ2-5, with 12 bases matching TRBD1. The CDR3 sequence is 14 residues long. The germline V gene encodes CDR1 LNHDA and CDR2 SQIVND (reference sequence). The ends lost 5 bases at V and 5 bases at J; junction bases unmatched: 3. Written as DNA, the CDR3 is TGTGCCAGTAGTTGGGGACAGGGGGCTGAGACCCAGTACTTC. Its translation is CASSWGQGAETQYF.

This clone was observed once. This rearrangement joins TRBV7-9 to TRBJ1-5, with TRBD1 matching 8 bases. CDR1 is SEHNR and CDR2 is FQNEAQ in the germline V gene (reference sequence). Trimming took 5 bases from V and 4 from J; bases not matched to a gene: 4. The CDR3 has 14 amino acids. The CDR3 nucleotides are TGTGCCAGCAGCCCCGACAGGGGTAATCAGCCCCAGCATTTT. Protein sequence: CASSPDRGNQPQHF. The full variable domain, in which reference TRBV7-9 and TRBJ1-5 provide the parts outside the CDR3, is DTGVSQNPRHKITKRGQNVTFRCDPISEHNRLYWYRQTLGQGPEFLTYFQNEAQLEKSRLLSDRFSAERPKGSFSTLEIQRTEQGDSAMYLCASSPDRGNQPQHFGDGTRLSIL.

The table lists this clone with a few counts. The chain links TRBV2 to TRBJ1-6; D is possibly TRBD1 (6 bases). This CDR3 has 15 residues. Germline CDR1 SNHLY, CDR2 FYNNEI. Trimming removed 0 bases at V and 13 bases at J, with 16 bases between. This chain's CDR3 is CASSEAAQGTGPLHF. The CDR3 region has the DNA TGTGCCAGCAGTGAAGCAGCGCAGGGGACCGGGCCCCTCCACTTT. The whole variable domain, filled in from reference TRBV2 and TRBJ1-6, reads EPEVTQTPSHQVTQMGQEVILRCVPISNHLYFYWYRQILGQKVEFLVSFYNNEISEKSEIFDDQFSVERPDGSNFTLKIRSTKLEDSAMYFCASSEAAQGTGPLHFGNGTRLTVT.

The J gene is TRBJ2-2, the V gene TRBV7-2; 14 nucleotides align to TRBD2. V lost 7 bases, J lost 5 bases, and 6 bases stayed unmatched. Per the germline V gene, CDR1 is SGHTA and CDR2 is FQGNSA. The CDR3 covers 16 residues. CDR3 region: CASTGLAGVRTGELFF. The CDR3 DNA reads as TGTGCCAGCACGGGACTAGCGGGAGTTCGTACCGGGGAGCTGTTTTTT.

In this sample, this clone turned up once. This chain connects TRBV28 to TRBJ2-6, with a weak D call TRBD2 (5 bases). The V and J ends lost 3 bases and 1 base respectively, with 19 bases between them. The CDR3 runs to 19 residues. The germline V gene encodes CDR1 MDHEN and CDR2 SYDVKM. CDR3 DNA: TGTGCCAGCAGTTTGGTTAGAGGGAGTAGGGAGTCTGGGGCCAACGTCCTGACTTTC. Its protein product is CASSLVRGSRESGANVLTF.

This clone was detected a few times. The genes are TRBV19 and TRBJ2-4; D is undetermined. Germline-derived CDR1 and CDR2 are LNHDA and SQIVND (reference sequence). This CDR3 comprises 13 residues. Trimming cost V 5 bases and J 8 bases, with 13 bases left between them. The CDR3 DNA is TGTGCCAGTAGTGGCTATAGAGAGGACATTCAGTACTTC. It translates to CASSGYREDIQYF.